The 9 T cell receptor beta chains listed next were all sequenced from one sample in a study of breast tumors, draining lymph nodes, adjacent tissues. MiXCR, run by TCRdb on the multiplex PCR reads, gives a single entry per CDR3 protein. The repertoire holds fewer than 90,000 distinct CDR3 sequences, with 25% to 35% as singletons. Samples came from axillary lymph nodes draining the breast cancer. Sequencing was done on a sample of axillary lymph node tissue. The receptor set was obtained from a female donor with breast cancer. Some clones in this sample may be carry-over from other donors' samples.

The rearrangement uses TRBV14 and TRBJ1-1; D is unclear. V dropped 4 bases and J dropped 5 bases, with 11 bases sitting between them. CDR3 length equals 13 residues. CDR1 is SGHDN and CDR2 is FVKESK in the germline V gene. This CDR3 is CASSLFFGTEAFF. As DNA, the CDR3 is TGTGCCAGCAGCCTTTTTTTTGGGACTGAAGCTTTCTTT.

This clonotype was seen a handful of times. A much larger clone differs from this one at a single base, so this may be a read error. The rearrangement joins TRBV11-2 to TRBJ2-3; weak D call: TRBD2 (5 bases). Trimming pared 7 bases from V and 4 bases from J, leaving 18 bases between. Germline CDR1 is SGHAT and CDR2 is FQNNGV. This CDR3 region has 15 residues. In DNA form, the CDR3 reads TGTGCCAGCACCCTCGGAGCGGTCGTTGCAGATACGCAGTATTTT. Protein sequence: CASTLGAVVADTQYF.

This sequence joins TRBV6-1 and TRBJ1-2; 10 positions agree with TRBD1. The trim removed 8 bases at V and 7 bases at J, leaving 7 bases unmatched. The germline V gene has CDR1 MNHNS and CDR2 SASEGT. The CDR3 loop spans 13 amino acids. As DNA, the CDR3 is TGTGCCAGCGGACCAGACAGGGGGCCTGGCTACACCTTC. Translated, it gives CASGPDRGPGYTF.

Concerning this clonotype: The junction departs from germline at one end; a sequencing error may be responsible. This chain uses TRBV20-1 with TRBJ2-1; weak D call: TRBD2 (6 bases). CDR1 is DFQATT and CDR2 is SNEGSKA in the germline V gene (reference sequence). The CDR3 length is 14 residues. CDR3 amino acids: CGAERVVSYNERFF. Here the CDR3 DNA reads TGCGGTGCGGAGCGGGTAGTTAGCTACAATGAGCGGTTCTTC.

This clonotype was recorded a few times. This sequence may be a read error, since a much larger clone differs from it by one base. J is TRBJ1-4 and V is TRBV5-4; a weak D match, TRBD1 (6 bases). Germline V CDR1 and CDR2: SGHNT, YYREEE (reference sequence). The CDR3 is made up of 15 amino acids. CDR3 DNA sequence: TGTGCCAGCAGCTTGTCAGGGGCGAAGAATGAAAAACTGCTTTTT. It is translated as CASSLSGAKNEKLLF.

The count of this clonotype is one. The J gene is TRBJ1-2, the V gene TRBV12-3 or TRBV12-4; D is ambiguous. This CDR3 comprises 14 residues. Trimming cost V 6 bases and J 7 bases, with 18 bases left between them. Here the CDR3 reads CASSPGRAASGYTF. CDR3 DNA: TGTGCCAGCAGCCCCGGAAGGGCGGCGAGTGGCTACACCTTC.

This clonotype has a count of ten or more. The chain recombines TRBV15 with TRBJ2-3, with TRBD2 as a possible D gene (6 bases). The CDR3 sequence is 15 residues long. V shed 0 bases and J shed 5 bases, with 12 bases lying between them. Germline lookup yields CDR1 LNHNV and CDR2 YYDKDF (reference sequence). The CDR3 DNA reads TGTGCCACCAGCAGAGAGGGGGGACGGGGAGATACGCAGTATTTT. It encodes CATSREGGRGDTQYF.

This clonotype has ten or more counts. This chain links TRBV5-8 with TRBJ1-2; D gene unclear. V was cut by 4 bases and J by 1 base, with 17 bases left in between. The CDR3 consists of 16 residues. Germline loops: CDR1 SGHTS, CDR2 YDEGEE. CDR3 region: CASSPRVKMFNYGYTF. The CDR3 bases are TGTGCCAGCAGCCCCAGAGTTAAAATGTTTAACTATGGCTACACCTTC. Filled out from reference TRBV5-8 and TRBJ1-2, the complete variable domain reads EAGVTQSPTHLIKTRGQQATLRCSPISGHTSVYWYQQALGLGLQFLLWYDEGEERNRGNFPPRFSGRQFPNYSSELNVNALELEDSALYLCASSPRVKMFNYGYTFGSGTRLTVV.

This clonotype showed up many times. One end of the junction fails to match germline, which may point to a read error. The gene calls are TRBV5-1 and TRBJ2-1; 11 bases map to TRBD2. The V gene's germline CDR1 is SGHRS and CDR2 YFSETQ. This CDR3 is 14 amino acids long. The CDR3 nucleotides are TGCGCCAGCAGCTATACTAGCGGGAGCAATGGGCAGTTCTTC. Its protein product is CASSYTSGSNGQFF.